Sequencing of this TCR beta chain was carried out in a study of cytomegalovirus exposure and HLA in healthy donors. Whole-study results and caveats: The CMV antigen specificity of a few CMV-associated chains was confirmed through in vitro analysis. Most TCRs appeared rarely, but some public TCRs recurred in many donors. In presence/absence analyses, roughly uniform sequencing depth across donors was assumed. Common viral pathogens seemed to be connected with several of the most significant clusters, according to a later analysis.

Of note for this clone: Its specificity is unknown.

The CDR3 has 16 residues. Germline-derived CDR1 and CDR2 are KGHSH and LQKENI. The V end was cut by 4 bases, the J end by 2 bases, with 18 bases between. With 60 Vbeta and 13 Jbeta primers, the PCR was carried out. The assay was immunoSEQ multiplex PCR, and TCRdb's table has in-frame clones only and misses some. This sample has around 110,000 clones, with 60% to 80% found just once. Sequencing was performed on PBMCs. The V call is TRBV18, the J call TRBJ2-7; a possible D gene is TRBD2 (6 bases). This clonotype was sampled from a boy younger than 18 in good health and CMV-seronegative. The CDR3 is CASSLTPGLRTYEQYF. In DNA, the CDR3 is TGTGCCAGCTCACTGACACCGGGACTGAGAACCTACGAGCAGTACTTC.